The 23 T cell receptor beta chains below come from one sample, sequenced in a study of blood T cell repertoires in COVID-19. Assay: immunoSEQ multiplex PCR; the TCRdb copy retains only in-frame clones and omits some. The table has about 220,000 clones, 84% seen once; the top ten hold about 2.1%. Specimen: peripheral blood. The receptor set was obtained from a woman aged 55-70 years with acute or convalescent COVID-19.

This chain connects TRBV2 to TRBJ2-1; weak D call: TRBD2 (5 bases). Germline CDR1 SNHLY, CDR2 FYNNEI. The CDR3 covers 17 residues. The ends were cut back, 5 bases at V and 0 bases at J, with 17 bases in the middle. The CDR3 loop is CASSRTDRGSSYNEQFF. The CDR3 region has the DNA TGTGCCAGCAGTCGGACGGATAGAGGGAGCTCCTACAATGAGCAGTTCTTC.

DNA for the CDR3: TGCGCCAGCAGCCAAGGCAAGACAGCCTCGAACACTGAAGCTTTCTTT. Amino acids: CASSQGKTASNTEAFF. The V and J genes are TRBV4-1 and TRBJ1-1; perhaps TRBD1 as D (5 bases). The CDR3 length is 16 residues. Looked up from germline, CDR1 is MGHRA and CDR2 is YSYEKL. Trimming took off 1 base at V and 1 base at J, with 13 bases between the two ends.

This clone came up a few times. The chain recombines TRBV6-5 with TRBJ2-7, with 10 nucleotides matching TRBD1. Germline V gene lookup returns CDR1 MNHEY and CDR2 SVGAGI. Germline trimming cut 2 bases from V and 1 base from J; bases unmatched to any gene: 2. The CDR3 extends over 15 amino acids. The CDR3 loop reads CASSYGTGVSYEQYF. CDR3 coding DNA: TGTGCCAGCAGTTACGGGACAGGGGTTTCCTACGAGCAGTACTTC.

This clone was found a few times. In the same sample, other DNA sequences code for this CDR3. The chain combines TRBV6-6 with TRBJ2-3; 7 bases are shared with TRBD2. With 3 bases clipped from V and 1 base from J, the junction kept 4 bases outside the gene matches. The germline gives CDR1 MNHNY, CDR2 SVGAGI (reference sequence). The CDR3 length is 15 residues. The CDR3 bases are TGTGCCAGCAGTTATTCTAGCGGCGGCACAGATACGCAGTATTTT. Its protein product is CASSYSSGGTDTQYF.

The V and J genes are TRBV6-1 and TRBJ1-6; D not certain. The V and J ends lost 3 bases and 10 bases respectively, with 10 bases between them. The germline gives CDR1 MNHNS, CDR2 SASEGT. CDR3 length: 13 amino acids. CDR3: CASSDRFRSPLHF. DNA of the CDR3: TGTGCCAGCAGTGATAGATTTCGCTCACCCCTCCACTTT.

The rearrangement joins TRBV19 to TRBJ2-1; TRBD2 matches 11 bases. V dropped 7 bases and J dropped 9; count of bases not matched to a gene: 5. Germline loops: CDR1 LNHDA, CDR2 SQIVND (reference sequence). This CDR3 contains 13 residues. The CDR3 DNA reads TGTGCCAGTACCCTAGCGGGGGGCAGTGAGCAGTTCTTC. Protein sequence: CASTLAGGSEQFF.

The chain is built from TRBV19 and TRBJ1-1; D gene uncertain. The ends were cut back, 3 bases at V and 1 base at J, with 9 bases in the middle. The CDR3 runs 14 residues. The germline V gene encodes CDR1 LNHDA and CDR2 SQIVND (reference sequence). The DNA of the CDR3 is TGTGCCAGTAGTATGGGGAGAAGGAACACTGAAGCTTTCTTT. This sequence encodes CASSMGRRNTEAFF.

J is TRBJ2-1 and V is TRBV19; TRBD2 matches at 8 bases. The CDR3 has 15 amino acids. V lost 4 bases, J lost 6 bases, and 8 bases stayed unmatched. Germline V gives CDR1 LNHDA, CDR2 SQIVND (reference sequence). For the CDR3, the DNA is TGTGCCAGTAGTAAGGGGACTAGTGCGGTCAATGAGCAGTTCTTC. This codes for CASSKGTSAVNEQFF.

In this sample, this clone turned up a few times. The V and J genes are TRBV4-1 and TRBJ2-1; TRBD2 matches 7 bases. Germline CDR1 MGHRA, CDR2 YSYEKL. This CDR3 spans 16 amino acids. With V trimmed by 2 bases and J by 4 bases, 8 bases remained unmatched. The CDR3 reads CASSQSPSGVYNEQFF. The CDR3 DNA follows: TGCGCCAGCAGCCAATCTCCTAGCGGTGTATACAATGAGCAGTTCTTC.

This chain connects TRBV5-8 to TRBJ1-1, with D uncertain. CDR3 length: 14 amino acids. The V end lost 7 bases, the J end lost 1 base, and 14 bases lay between the germline ends. CDR1 and CDR2 (germline): SGHTS, YDEGEE. The CDR3: CASFGSLGNTEAFF. The CDR3 coding sequence is TGTGCCAGCTTCGGGTCTCTAGGGAACACTGAAGCTTTCTTT.

This chain links TRBV7-8 with TRBJ1-4; possibly TRBD1 for D (5 bases). The length of the CDR3 is 16 residues. Looked up from germline, CDR1 is SGHVS and CDR2 is FQNEAQ. V was trimmed by 1 base and J by 2 bases, leaving 11 bases between them. The CDR3 nucleotides are TGTGCCAGCAGCTTAGTTGCGGCAGGGACTAATGAAAAACTGTTTTTT. Encoded protein: CASSLVAAGTNEKLFF.

This clone has only one observation. V is TRBV3-1 (or the pseudogene TRBV3-2) and J is TRBJ1-3, with D hard to call. Trimming left V 2 bases short and J 4 bases short, with 18 bases between. The CDR3 length is 17 residues. CDR1 and CDR2 (germline): LGHDT, YNNKEL (reference sequence). The CDR3 DNA follows: TGTGCCAGCAGCCAAAGGCAAATATGGGCAGACGGAAACACCATATATTTT. This codes for CASSQRQIWADGNTIYF.

This clone showed up just a few times. The chain couples TRBV10-2 to TRBJ1-5, with TRBD1 as a possible D gene (6 bases). The CDR3 covers 15 residues. Trimming took 6 bases from V and 2 from J, leaving 14 bases between them. Germline CDR1 is WSHSY and CDR2 is SAAADI. CDR3 amino acids: CASSPGTSRNQPQHF. Written as DNA, the CDR3 is TGCGCCAGCAGCCCCGGGACAAGTCGCAATCAGCCCCAGCATTTT.

The chain recombines TRBV6-1 with TRBJ1-5; D not certain. The CDR3 length is 13 residues. Germline V gene lookup returns CDR1 MNHNS and CDR2 SASEGT. Trimming pared 3 bases from V and 7 bases from J, leaving 10 bases between. The CDR3 loop is CASSEREKQPQHF. Written as DNA, the CDR3 is TGTGCCAGCAGTGAGAGGGAGAAACAGCCCCAGCATTTT.

This clone showed up just a few times. This chain uses TRBV6-2 or TRBV6-3 with TRBJ1-5; 9 bases match TRBD1. The germline V gene has CDR1 MNHEY and CDR2 SVGEGT. This CDR3 region has 15 residues. V trimming: 6 bases; J trimming: 8 bases; junction bases outside the gene matches: 11. CDR3 protein: CASSRSVGQGEPQHF. DNA of the CDR3: TGTGCCAGCAGCCGATCGGTGGGACAGGGAGAGCCCCAGCATTTT.

The chain has TRBV28 and TRBJ2-5; TRBD2 aligns across 9 bases. The J segment lost 7 bases and the V segment lost 2 bases, leaving 5 bases of the junction unmatched. Germline values: CDR1 MDHEN, CDR2 SYDVKM. The CDR3 is made up of 14 amino acids. The CDR3 region has the DNA TGTGCCAGCAGTTTAAGCGGGGGGTCTAGGACCCAGTACTTC. Protein product: CASSLSGGSRTQYF. The whole variable domain, remainder taken from reference TRBV28 and TRBJ2-5, is DVKVTQSSRYLVKRTGEKVFLECVQDMDHENMFWYRQDPGLGLRLIYFSYDVKMKEKGDIPEGYSVSREKKERFSLILESASTNQTSMYLCASSLSGGSRTQYFGPGTRLLVL.

The chain carries TRBV7-8 and TRBJ2-7; 16 bases fit TRBD2. This CDR3 region has 16 residues. The germline V gene encodes CDR1 SGHVS and CDR2 FQNEAQ. Trimming removed 5 bases from V and 7 bases from J; junction bases left unmatched: 8. DNA for the CDR3: TGTGCCAGCAGCCCACCGGGACTAGCGGGGGGGAGGGAGCAGTACTTC. Translation gives CASSPPGLAGGREQYF.

V and J are TRBV2 and TRBJ2-5; weak D call: TRBD1 (6 bases). The CDR3 has 15 amino acids. CDR1 SNHLY and CDR2 FYNNEI come from the germline V gene. V dropped 0 bases and J dropped 1 base, with 9 bases sitting between them. The CDR3 loop is CASSEARGTQETQYF. The CDR3 nucleotides read TGTGCCAGCAGTGAAGCGAGGGGGACCCAAGAGACCCAGTACTTC.

The rearrangement joins TRBV18 to TRBJ1-3; the D gene is possibly TRBD1 (5 bases). Trimming pared 2 bases from V and 0 bases from J, leaving 8 bases between. This CDR3 is built from 15 residues. CDR1 is KGHSH, CDR2 LQKENI, per germline. CDR3 in DNA: TGTGCCAGCTCACCAAAGGACATCTCTGGAAACACCATATATTTT. Residues: CASSPKDISGNTIYF.

This clone appeared a single time. The chain joins TRBV2 to TRBJ1-4, with 8 bases identical to TRBD1. The germline V gene has CDR1 SNHLY and CDR2 FYNNEI. The length of the CDR3 is 16 residues. V was pared by 6 bases and J by 5 bases, with 11 bases of the junction left unmatched. The CDR3, as DNA: TGTGCCAGCAGGGACAGGGCGGGATCTATAAATGAAAAACTGTTTTTT. It translates to CASRDRAGSINEKLFF.

The chain carries TRBV27 and TRBJ1-2; D is possibly TRBD1 (6 bases). Germline-derived CDR1 and CDR2 are MNHEY and SMNVEV (reference sequence). The CDR3 totals 16 residues. With 3 bases removed from V and 8 bases from J, the gap between germline ends came to 22 bases. CDR3 DNA sequence: TGTGCCAGCAGTTTGAGATCGCCCGCGGGGGGGCGGGGCTACACCTTC. Residues: CASSLRSPAGGRGYTF.

This clone was found a few times. The chain couples TRBV12-3 or TRBV12-4 to TRBJ1-1, with no clear D. V gave up 3 bases and J gave up 3 bases, with 8 bases separating them. The CDR3 has 13 residues. The CDR3 DNA sequence: TGTGCCAGCAGTTTTAAGAGGGACACTGAAGCTTTCTTT. Amino acids: CASSFKRDTEAFF.

V gene TRBV10-3 combines with J gene TRBJ1-1; tentative D call: TRBD1 (5 bases). CDR1 is ENHRY, CDR2 SYGVKD, per germline. This CDR3 region has 12 residues. V dropped 5 bases and J dropped 5 bases, with 9 bases sitting between them. The CDR3 protein is CAISWGETEAFF. The CDR3 DNA sequence: TGTGCCATCAGTTGGGGGGAGACTGAAGCTTTCTTT.